This record looks at one T cell receptor (beta chain) sequence and its context. No antigen is known for it. Assay: immunoSEQ multiplex PCR; the TCRdb copy retains only in-frame clones and omits some. The sample lists some 2,500 clones; roughly four fifths were seen once. Only cases whose brain tissue showed the highest T cell transcript signatures were sequenced. At least one anti-epileptic drug was given before surgery. The record originates from a study of brain T cells in children with intractable seizures. Whole-study findings and limits: HCMV serostatus was not known, and viral specificity came from CDR3 similarity only. Top 50 brain clonotypes included both public and private clones. Absence of clones before surgery may stem from lower sequencing depth.

Germline values: CDR1 MNHEY, CDR2 SMNVEV (reference sequence). Trimming cost V 2 bases and J 3 bases, with 11 bases left between them. This CDR3 is built from 15 residues. The specimen was resected brain tissue, collected at surgery. The V and J genes are TRBV27 and TRBJ2-1, with D maybe TRBD1 (5 bases). The clonotype originates from a boy in the first two years of life with hemimegalencephaly and intractable seizures. The CDR3 DNA is TGTGCCAGCAGTTTAACAGGTCTTTTCTACAATGAGCAGTTCTTC. Residues: CASSLTGLFYNEQFF.